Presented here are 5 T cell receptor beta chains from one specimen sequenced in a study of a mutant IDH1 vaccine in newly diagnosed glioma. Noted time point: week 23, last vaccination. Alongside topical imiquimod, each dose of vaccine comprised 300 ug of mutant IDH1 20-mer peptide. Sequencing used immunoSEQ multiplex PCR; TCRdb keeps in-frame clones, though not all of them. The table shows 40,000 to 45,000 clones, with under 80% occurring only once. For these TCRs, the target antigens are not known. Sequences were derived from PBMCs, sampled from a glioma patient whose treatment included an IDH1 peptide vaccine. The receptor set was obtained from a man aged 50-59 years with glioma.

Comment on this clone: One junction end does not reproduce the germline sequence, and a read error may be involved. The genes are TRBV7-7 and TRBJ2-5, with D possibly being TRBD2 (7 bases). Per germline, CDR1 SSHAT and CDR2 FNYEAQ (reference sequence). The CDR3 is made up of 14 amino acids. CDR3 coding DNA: TGTGCTAGCAGTGACGGGGGGCGGTTGGAGACCCAGTACTTC. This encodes CASSDGGRLETQYF.

CDR3 amino acids: CASSFEGGGQPQHF. The CDR3 DNA sequence: TGCGCCAGCAGCTTTGAAGGGGGCGGTCAGCCCCAGCATTTT. This chain connects TRBV5-1 to TRBJ1-5; the match to TRBD1 covers 7 bases. The CDR3 loop spans 14 amino acids. Germline CDR1 reads SGHRS; CDR2 reads YFSETQ. V gave up 2 bases and J gave up 6 bases; unmatched junction bases: 5.

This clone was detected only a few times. For the CDR3, the DNA is TGTGCCAGCAGCCCGACTACGGGGAGCTTCAATGAGCAGTTCTTC. Encoded protein: CASSPTTGSFNEQFF. The rearrangement links TRBV6-5 to TRBJ2-1; a possible D gene is TRBD2 (5 bases). Germline-derived CDR1 and CDR2 are MNHEY and SVGAGI. The CDR3 runs to 15 residues. V lost 6 bases to trimming and J lost 6 bases, with 18 bases between them.

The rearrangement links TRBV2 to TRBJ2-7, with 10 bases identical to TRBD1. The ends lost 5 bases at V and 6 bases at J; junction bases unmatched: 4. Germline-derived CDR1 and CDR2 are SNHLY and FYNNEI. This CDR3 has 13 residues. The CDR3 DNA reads TGTGCCAGCAGTTTTGACAGGGGGCTCGAGCAGTACTTC. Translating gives CASSFDRGLEQYF.

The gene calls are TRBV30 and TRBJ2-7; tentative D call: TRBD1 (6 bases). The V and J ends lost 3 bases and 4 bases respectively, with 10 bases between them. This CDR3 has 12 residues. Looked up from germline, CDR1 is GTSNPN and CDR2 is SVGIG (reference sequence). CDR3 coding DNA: TGTGCCTGGAGGTTAGGGGGTTACGAGCAGTACTTC. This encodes CAWRLGGYEQYF. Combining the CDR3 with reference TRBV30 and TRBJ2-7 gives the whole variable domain SQTIHQWPATLVQPVGSPLSLECTVEGTSNPNLYWYRQAAGRGLQLLFYSVGIGQISSEVPQNLSASRPQDRQFILSSKKLLLSDSGFYLCAWRLGGYEQYFGPGTRLTVT.